This TCR beta chain was documented in a study of T cell repertoires in cytomegalovirus infection. Whole-study findings and limits: Summed frequency of public TCR beta families distinguished CMV carriers with the relevant HLA.

Note on this clonotype: Its antigen is not known.

TCRdb re-analysed the reads in MiXCR, keeping a single row per CDR3 protein. The data show 500,000 or so distinct CDR3 sequences, approximately 15% seen once. The CDR3 length is 16 residues. The V and J ends lost 2 bases and 4 bases, in that order; junction bases with no gene match: 6. The germline gives CDR1 SGDLS, CDR2 YYNGEE. The receptor comes from a human donor in good health (CMV status not recorded). Some clones in this sample may be carry-over from other donors' samples. The V gene is TRBV9, the J gene TRBJ2-3; 11 bases match TRBD2. Sequenced input: CD8+ T cells from PBMCs. CDR3 loop: CASSVSSGGAADTQYF. The CDR3 nucleotides read TGTGCCAGCAGCGTTAGTAGCGGGGGGGCGGCAGATACGCAGTATTTT.